The rows below give T cell receptor beta chains drawn from one sample of a study of blood T cell repertoires in COVID-19. Here immunoSEQ multiplex PCR was the method, and the copy in TCRdb shows in-frame clones only, minus some. Of 130,000 or so clones in the sample, 60% to 80% are singletons; the top ten hold over 6.5%. The sequencing sample was made of peripheral blood. The receptors originated from a human donor in a cohort sampled during active COVID-19. Both conserved end residues are part of each CDR3. D genes are given only for firm matches. Clone size is not always given. Where it is, it says once, few, many or a class for expanded clones.

NA | TRBJ1-2 | TRBV11-3 | NA | TGTGCCAGCAGCTTAGAGGGAGCCGGCTACACCTTC | CASSLEGAGYTF
NA | TRBJ1-4 | TRBV9 | NA | TGTGCCAGCAGCGTAGCTCAGTCTAATGAAAAACTGTTTTTT | CASSVAQSNEKLFF
NA | TRBJ2-7 | TRBV5-8 | NA | TGTGCCAGCAGCTTACCGGAGCCTTCCTACGAGCAGTACTTC | CASSLPEPSYEQYF
NA | TRBJ1-5 | TRBV28 | NA | TGTGCCAGCAGTTTAGGTGGTGTGTCACTTTTTAATCAGCCCCAGCATTTT | CASSLGGVSLFNQPQHF
once | TRBJ2-7 | TRBV13 | TRBD1 | TGTGCCAGCAGCTTGTCATCCTGGACAGGGGATCAGGTCTACGAGCAGTACTTC | CASSLSSWTGDQVYEQYF
once | TRBJ2-7 | TRBV7-2 | TRBD2 | TGTGCCAGCAGCTTAGGGGTTAGCGGGGGGGGAGAGCAGTACTTC | CASSLGVSGGGEQYF
NA | TRBJ2-7 | TRBV4-1 | NA | TGCGCCAGCAGCCAGGCAGTATCCTACGAGCAGTACTTC | CASSQAVSYEQYF
NA | TRBJ2-5 | TRBV10-3 | NA | TGTGCCATCAGTGACGGACAGCAAGAGACCCAGTACTTC | CAISDGQQETQYF
NA | TRBJ1-5 | TRBV28 | NA | TGTGCCAGCGCCAGAGACCTGGGAGGTCAGCCCCAGCATTTT | CASARDLGGQPQHF
NA | TRBJ1-1 | TRBV20-1 | NA | TGCAGTGCTAGAGGCCTAACTGAAGCTTTCTTT | CSARGLTEAFF
once | TRBJ1-1 | TRBV6-1 | NA | TGTGCCAGCAGTGAAGTACCACAGGTAACTGAAGCTTTCTTT | CASSEVPQVTEAFF
NA | TRBJ1-2 | TRBV27 | NA | TGTGCCAGCAGTTTATTGGGGCAGGAGTCTGGCTACACCTTC | CASSLLGQESGYTF
NA | TRBJ1-5 | TRBV10-3 | TRBD1 | TGTGCCATCAGTGAGTCGTCAGTTGCAGGGGGTTCACCCCAGCATTTT | CAISESSVAGGSPQHF
few | TRBJ2-7 | TRBV20-1 | NA | TGCAGTGCCCAGGGTTACGAGCAGTACTTC | CSAQGYEQYF
NA | TRBJ1-5 | TRBV30 | TRBD1 | TGTGCCTGGAGCAACACCGAGGACAGGTACAGCAATCAGCCCCAGCATTTT | CAWSNTEDRYSNQPQHF
NA | TRBJ2-7 | TRBV19 | TRBD2 | TGTGCCAGTACCGGGACTAGCTCCGAGCAGTACTTC | CASTGTSSEQYF
NA | TRBJ1-5 | TRBV6-5 | NA | TGTGCCAGCAGTTACAAGGCAGGGGTTGGCAATCAGCCCCAGCATTTT | CASSYKAGVGNQPQHF
NA | TRBJ1-2 | TRBV7-9 | TRBD1 | TGTGCCAGCAGCTTAGCCGGGACAGGAACCGTCTTCTATGGCTACACCTTC | CASSLAGTGTVFYGYTF
NA | TRBJ1-2 | TRBV7-2 | NA | TGTGCCAGCAGCCCCGCAGGGGCGAACTATGGCTACACCTTC | CASSPAGANYGYTF
once | TRBJ1-1 | TRBV4-1 | TRBD1 | TGCGCCAGCAGCCACGCGGGACAGGTCGAAGCTTTCTTT | CASSHAGQVEAFF
NA | TRBJ1-4 | TRBV2 | NA | TGTGCCAGCAGTGGGCTACAGGGAAATGAAAAACTGTTTTTT | CASSGLQGNEKLFF
NA | TRBJ2-7 | TRBV28 | NA | TGTGCCGCCTACTCAGTTACCAGGGTAGTGTACGAGCAGTACTTC | CAAYSVTRVVYEQYF
NA | TRBJ1-3 | TRBV9 | NA | TGTGCCAGCAGCGTAGCGAGCCACTCTGGAAACACCATATATTTT | CASSVASHSGNTIYF
NA | TRBJ2-7 | TRBV2 | NA | TGTGCCAGCAGTGCTACAGGTGACCACGAGCAGTACTTC | CASSATGDHEQYF
NA | TRBJ2-5 | TRBV7-6 | NA | TGTGCCAGCAGCCGGAGCCAGACCCAGTACTTC | CASSRSQTQYF
NA | TRBJ1-5 | TRBV19 | NA | TGTGCCAGTAGAACTGGAGGTCAGCCCCAGCATTTT | CASRTGGQPQHF
NA | TRBJ1-2 | TRBV12-3/TRBV12-4 | NA | TGTGCCAGTACCCATTCTCTGGCTTATGGCTACACCTTC | CASTHSLAYGYTF
NA | TRBJ1-4 | TRBV7-9 | NA | TGTGCCAGCAGCTTACGAGGAGATAATGAAAAACTGTTTTTT | CASSLRGDNEKLFF
NA | TRBJ1-1 | TRBV7-6 | TRBD1 | TGTGCCAGCAGCTCGACAGGGGTTACGAACACTGAAGCTTTCTTT | CASSSTGVTNTEAFF
NA | TRBJ2-7 | TRBV29-1 | NA | TGCAGCGGGACAGTCTCCTACGAGCAGTACTTC | CSGTVSYEQYF
NA | TRBJ1-2 | TRBV2 | TRBD1 | TGTGCCAGCAGTTTGGACAGGGTCGGCGGCTACACCTTC | CASSLDRVGGYTF
NA | TRBJ2-1 | TRBV7-2 | NA | TGTGCCAGCAGCTTAGCGGGAGCCAAAAATGAGCAGTTCTTC | CASSLAGAKNEQFF
NA | TRBJ2-7 | TRBV4-1 | TRBD2 | TGCGCCAGCAGCCAAGACCGGACTAGCGGTGCCCTTCATAAATTC | CASSQDRTSGALHKF
NA | TRBJ1-2 | TRBV6-5 | NA | TGTGCCAGCAGGGCTACAGGGCTGACTGGCTACACCTTC | CASRATGLTGYTF
NA | TRBJ1-1 | TRBV30 | NA | TGTGCCTGGAGTCTCGGGGGAAGTGTGGCTTTCTTT | CAWSLGGSVAFF
NA | TRBJ2-7 | TRBV10-3 | NA | TGTGCCATCAGTGAGTCACAGGACGAGCAGTACTTC | CAISESQDEQYF
NA | TRBJ1-2 | TRBV28 | NA | TGTGCCAGCAGTTTCAGCCTCCAGGGGAGGGACGGCTACACCTTC | CASSFSLQGRDGYTF
NA | TRBJ1-1 | TRBV12-3/TRBV12-4 | NA | TGTGCCAGCAGTTTAGGGGGGGACGAAGCTTTCTTT | CASSLGGDEAFF
NA | TRBJ1-4 | TRBV6-6 | NA | TGTGCCAGCAGCCGGGCGGGGACTAATGAAAAACTGTTTTTT | CASSRAGTNEKLFF
NA | TRBJ1-4 | TRBV6-5 | NA | TGTGCCTCCGGGGGAAATAATGAAAAACTGTTTTTT | CASGGNNEKLFF
few | TRBJ1-1 | TRBV7-3 | NA | TGTGCCAGCAGCAGCCAGGGGAACACTGAAGCTTTCTTT | CASSSQGNTEAFF
NA | TRBJ2-3 | TRBV6-4 | TRBD2 | TGTGCCAGCACCCGACGGGGGGGCGATCGACACAGCGGGGGCACAGATACGCAGTATTTT | CASTRRGGDRHSGGTDTQYF
NA | TRBJ2-7 | TRBV20-1 | TRBD2 | TGCAGTGCTAGTGGGCTGCTAGCGGGGGGGCCCATCTACGAGCAGTACTTC | CSASGLLAGGPIYEQYF
NA | TRBJ1-2 | TRBV4-2 | TRBD1 | TGTGCCAGCAGCCAAAAGTGGGACAGGGACTCTAACTATGGCTACACCTTC | CASSQKWDRDSNYGYTF
NA | TRBJ1-2 | TRBV27 | NA | TGTGCCAGCAGTTTATATTCCGGGAACACGGCTAACTATGGCTACACCTTC | CASSLYSGNTANYGYTF
NA | TRBJ2-7 | TRBV21-1 | NA | TGTGCCAGCAGCTGTAACTGGACTAGTTCCTACGAGCAGTACTTC | CASSCNWTSSYEQYF
few | TRBJ2-7 | TRBV4-2 | NA | TGTGCCAGCAGCCTTAAGTGGGGGGGCCCCTCCTACGAGCAGTACTTC | CASSLKWGGPSYEQYF
NA | TRBJ2-7 | TRBV3-1/TRBV3-2 | TRBD2 | TGTGCCAGCAGCCCGGTGGCGGGAGCAGGTGAGCAGTACTTC | CASSPVAGAGEQYF
NA | TRBJ2-7 | TRBV23-1 | TRBD2 | TGCGCCAGCAGTCTCTCCTGGACTAGCGGACCCTCCTACGAGCAGTACTTC | CASSLSWTSGPSYEQYF
NA | TRBJ1-1 | TRBV11-2 | NA | TGTGCCAGCAGCTTACGGGAGGAGGGGGAAGCTTTCTTT | CASSLREEGEAFF
few | TRBJ1-6 | TRBV6-6 | NA | TGTGCCAGCAGTGTATTACAGAATAATTCACCCCTCCACTTT | CASSVLQNNSPLHF
NA | TRBJ2-7 | TRBV29-1 | NA | TGCAGCGTTGAAAGACTAGGGATGTACGAGCAGTACTTC | CSVERLGMYEQYF
few | TRBJ2-7 | TRBV4-1 | TRBD1 | TGCGCCAGCAGCCAAGCCCTCCAGGGGGCGTCTTACGAGCAGTACTTC | CASSQALQGASYEQYF